The 10 T cell receptor beta chains reported below all come from one sample, sequenced in a study of CD8 T cells in Susac syndrome. A quantity of about 0.5 to 1 ug RNA underwent reverse transcription using random hexamers. MiXCR, applied by TCRdb to the immunoSEQ multiplex PCR reads, yields one record per CDR3 protein. Among 210,000 or so distinct CDR3 sequences listed, 85% to 95% were seen once. The sequencing input was CD4+ T cells from PBMCs. These receptors were taken from a human donor with Susac syndrome.

The chain has TRBV6-2 or TRBV6-3 and TRBJ2-4; TRBD2 aligns across 7 bases. In germline, CDR1 is MNHEY, CDR2 SVGEGT. Losses at the gene ends were 5 bases for V and 6 bases for J; bases not matched to a gene: 4. CDR3 length: 13 residues. Written as DNA, the CDR3 is TGTGCCAGCAGTGCGGCGGGAGCAAACATTCAGTACTTC. This gives the protein CASSAAGANIQYF.

The V gene is TRBV11-2, the J gene TRBJ1-2; D possibly corresponds to TRBD1 (5 bases). V lost 8 bases to trimming and J lost 7 bases, with 14 bases between them. The CDR3 is made up of 12 amino acids. Germline V gives CDR1 SGHAT, CDR2 FQNNGV. The CDR3 reads CASSREGSGYTF. The CDR3 nucleotides read TGTGCCAGCTCCCGGGAGGGGTCTGGCTACACCTTC.

This clonotype was picked up one time. The chain carries TRBV6-6 and TRBJ2-5; tentatively, D is TRBD2 (5 bases). Germline V CDR1 and CDR2: MNHNY, SVGAGI (reference sequence). The CDR3 runs to 13 residues. V was clipped by 5 bases and J by 2 bases, with 9 bases between them. CDR3 loop: CASSRGSQETQYF. The CDR3 DNA reads TGTGCCAGCAGTAGAGGGTCGCAAGAGACCCAGTACTTC.

The rearrangement uses TRBV4-2 and TRBJ1-1; D not resolved. Per germline, CDR1 LGHNA and CDR2 YNFKEQ. This CDR3 has 19 amino acids. V lost 0 bases to trimming and J lost 3 bases, with 23 bases between them. The CDR3 loop is CASSQDVGESFHGDTEAFF. CDR3 nucleotide sequence: TGTGCCAGCAGCCAAGATGTCGGGGAATCCTTTCATGGGGACACTGAAGCTTTCTTT.

The chain couples TRBV24-1 to TRBJ2-5, with 9 nucleotides matching TRBD1. The V segment lost 6 bases and the J segment 5 bases; nucleotides outside the gene matches: 9. Germline-derived CDR1 and CDR2 are KGHDR and SFDVKD. The CDR3 has 15 residues. DNA of the CDR3: TGTGCCACCAGTCACCCGGGACAGGGTCCCGAGACCCAGTACTTC. Its protein is CATSHPGQGPETQYF.

The genes are TRBV5-6 and TRBJ1-3; D call uncertain. The CDR3 totals 14 residues. Germline lookup yields CDR1 SGHDT and CDR2 YYEEEE. Trimming shortened V by 2 bases and J by 0 bases, and 6 bases separated the two germline ends. The CDR3 nucleotides read TGTGCCAGCAGCTTCAAAAACTCTGGAAACACCATATATTTT. Translation: CASSFKNSGNTIYF.

This chain joins TRBV12-3 or TRBV12-4 and TRBJ1-2; TRBD1 is a possible D gene (5 bases). The CDR3 loop spans 13 amino acids. V was cut by 0 bases and J by 4 bases, with 6 bases left in between. The CDR3 protein is CASSLAGAYGYTF. The DNA for the CDR3 is TGTGCCAGCAGTTTAGCAGGGGCCTATGGCTACACCTTC.

This clonotype occurred once. The gene calls are TRBV5-4 and TRBJ2-7, with 10 bases fitting TRBD1. Germline lookup yields CDR1 SGHNT and CDR2 YYREEE (reference sequence). V dropped 4 bases and J dropped 2; count of bases not matched to a gene: 6. This CDR3 region has 15 residues. In DNA, the CDR3 is TGTGCCAGCAGCCCAGGGACAGGGGAGGCCTACGAGCAGTACTTC. It is translated as CASSPGTGEAYEQYF.

The V and J genes are TRBV5-4 and TRBJ2-2; D may match TRBD1 or TRBD2 (5 bases each). Per the germline V gene, CDR1 is SGHNT and CDR2 is YYREEE (reference sequence). V was clipped by 6 bases and J by 1 base, with 13 bases between them. This CDR3 comprises 15 residues. The CDR3 here is CASTWGGGNTGELFF. In DNA form, the CDR3 reads TGTGCCAGCACTTGGGGTGGGGGGAACACCGGGGAGCTGTTTTTT. Variable domain in full (rest from reference TRBV5-4 and TRBJ2-2): ETGVTQSPTHLIKTRGQQVTLRCSSQSGHNTVSWYQQALGQGPQFIFQYYREEENGRGNFPPRFSGLQFPNYSSELNVNALELDDSALYLCASTWGGGNTGELFFGEGSRLTVL.

The chain has TRBV12-3 or TRBV12-4 and TRBJ1-5; D uncertain. V lost 6 bases and J lost 7, with 7 bases in between. The CDR3 spans 11 residues. The CDR3 here is CASSPGQPQHF. CDR3 nucleotides: TGTGCCAGCAGCCCGGGACAGCCCCAGCATTTT.